These T cell receptor beta chains were read from a single sample in a study of cytomegalovirus exposure and HLA in healthy donors. Data came from immunoSEQ multiplex PCR; TCRdb stores just in-frame clones and leaves some out. There are roughly 200,000 clones in the sample; approximately 88% occur only once, and approximately 0.71% lies in the top ten. Source material: PBMCs. These receptors all come from a boy aged 2 to 10 in good health and CMV-seronegative. The CDR3 runs from the conserved cysteine through the conserved F or W. The order of the fields is V gene, clone size, D gene, J gene, CDR3 DNA, CDR3 protein. The D gene is left open where the match is weak. A row's size may be missing; if present it is once, few, many or a size class.

>TRBV6-1|NA|TRBD1|TRBJ2-6
TGTGCCAGCAGTGAACCCACAGGGGCTGGGGCCAACGTCCTGACTTTC
CASSEPTGAGANVLTF
>TRBV11-2|NA|TRBD2|TRBJ2-1
TGTGCCAGCAGCTTAGGAGCTCTAGCGGGAGAGGAGCAGTTCTTC
CASSLGALAGEEQFF
>TRBV19|once|NA|TRBJ1-3
TGTGCCAGTAGTATATTCCGGACATCTGGAAACACCATATATTTT
CASSIFRTSGNTIYF
>TRBV29-1|NA|NA|TRBJ1-1
TGCAGCGTTAAGGAGAGGGAGGGCAGTGAAGCTTTCTTT
CSVKEREGSEAFF
>TRBV10-3|NA|NA|TRBJ2-7
TGTGCCATCAGTGAGTTTGTATACGAGCAGTACTTC
CAISEFVYEQYF
>TRBV5-1|NA|NA|TRBJ2-3
TGCGCCAGCAGCTTGGGAGGTGAGGATACGCAGTATTTT
CASSLGGEDTQYF
>TRBV27|NA|TRBD2|TRBJ2-1
TGTGCCAACAACCGCCTGACTAGCGGGAGGGCCGGGATCTCCTACAATGAGCAGTTCTTC
CANNRLTSGRAGISYNEQFF
>TRBV4-2|NA|NA|TRBJ1-2
TGTGCCAGCAGCCAAGAGGGGGCCGGCTACACCTTC
CASSQEGAGYTF
>TRBV7-9|NA|NA|TRBJ1-6
TGTGCCAGCAGCCGAGGGGGTCCCTATAATTCACCCCTCCACTTT
CASSRGGPYNSPLHF
>TRBV25-1|NA|NA|TRBJ1-1
TGTGCCAGCAGTGACTATGGCAGGGGTGAAGCTTTCTTT
CASSDYGRGEAFF
>TRBV7-9|NA|NA|TRBJ2-7
TGTGCCAGCAGCTTAGACTTTAGCGGTAGCGGCGAGCAGTACTTC
CASSLDFSGSGEQYF
>TRBV6-5|few|NA|TRBJ1-1
TGTGCCAGCAGTTACAGCGGTGAAGCTTTCTTT
CASSYSGEAFF
>TRBV2|NA|NA|TRBJ1-2
TGTGCCAGCAGTGAAGCGGCCTGGAACTATGGCTACACCTTC
CASSEAAWNYGYTF
>TRBV19|NA|NA|TRBJ2-7
TGTGCCAGTAGTTCGGGGTTTGGATACGAGCAGTACTTC
CASSSGFGYEQYF
>TRBV5-6|NA|TRBD2|TRBJ2-1
TGTGCCAGCAGCTTCGACGGAAGACTAGCTGGTCGATACAATGAGCAGTTCTTC
CASSFDGRLAGRYNEQFF
>TRBV10-3|NA|NA|TRBJ2-1
TGTGCCATCAGTGAGTCTCTAGCCCCCCATGAGCAGTTCTTC
CAISESLAPHEQFF
>TRBV7-2|NA|TRBD2|TRBJ2-2
TGTGCCAGCGGGGGACTAGCGGGAAACACCGGGGAGCTGTTTTTT
CASGGLAGNTGELFF
>TRBV2|NA|NA|TRBJ2-7
TGTGCCACCTGGAGGTCCTCCTACGAGCAGTACTTC
CATWRSSYEQYF
>TRBV7-8|NA|NA|TRBJ1-2
TGTGCCAGCAGCTTCTCTCCAACAGGGTTTTACGGCTACACCTTC
CASSFSPTGFYGYTF
>TRBV5-6|NA|NA|TRBJ2-3
TGTGCCAGCAGTGGTAAACCGGGGGATACGCAGTATTTT
CASSGKPGDTQYF
>TRBV5-4|NA|NA|TRBJ2-7
TGTGCCAGCAGCTTGGGTTCGGGTCCTAACTACGAGCAGTACTTC
CASSLGSGPNYEQYF
>TRBV19|NA|TRBD1|TRBJ1-3
TGTGCCAGTAGTTACGACAGGGGCAGAGGAAACACCATATATTTT
CASSYDRGRGNTIYF
>TRBV9|NA|NA|TRBJ2-5
TGTGCCAGCAGCGTAGAAGTTGCGGGGTTCCAAGAGACCCAGTACTTC
CASSVEVAGFQETQYF
>TRBV7-9|NA|TRBD1|TRBJ1-1
TGTGCCAGCAGCCCCCCGGGACAGGGGGTGAACACTGAAGCTTTCTTT
CASSPPGQGVNTEAFF
>TRBV10-1|once|TRBD2|TRBJ2-1
TGCGCCAGCAGCCAACGGGGGGACCCCTCCTACAATGAGCAGTTCTTC
CASSQRGDPSYNEQFF
>TRBV6-1|NA|NA|TRBJ2-1
TGTGCCAGCAGTGCGACAGGCGCCTACAATGAGCAGTTCTTC
CASSATGAYNEQFF
>TRBV30|NA|TRBD1|TRBJ1-4
TGTGCCTGGACTAACAGGGGTAACAGTGAAAAACTGTTTTTT
CAWTNRGNSEKLFF
>TRBV13|once|TRBD2|TRBJ2-2
TGTGCCAGCAGGGCCACTAGCGGGGGGGCGACCGGGGAGCTGTTTTTT
CASRATSGGATGELFF
>TRBV7-9|NA|NA|TRBJ2-1
TGTGCCAGCACCTCAGATGGCAGGGGAGCCTACAATGAGCAGTTCTTC
CASTSDGRGAYNEQFF
>TRBV4-2|NA|TRBD2|TRBJ2-7
TGTGCCAGCAGCCAAGTCCCTAGCGGAAGCTCCTACGAGCAGTACTTC
CASSQVPSGSSYEQYF
>TRBV5-1|NA|TRBD1|TRBJ2-5
TGCGCCAGCAGCTCTAAACAGGGGCAGTGGGAGACCCAGTACTTC
CASSSKQGQWETQYF
>TRBV9|few|NA|TRBJ1-1
TGTGCCAGCAGCGTAGAAGGGGGAACTGAAGCTTTCTTT
CASSVEGGTEAFF
>TRBV29-1|once|TRBD1|TRBJ2-5
TGCAGCGTTTACCCAGGGGGGACCCAGTACTTC
CSVYPGGTQYF
>TRBV5-6|NA|NA|TRBJ1-6
TGTGCCAGCAGCTCTTGGACACTGGATTCACCCCTCCACTTT
CASSSWTLDSPLHF
>TRBV13|once|TRBD1|TRBJ1-2
TGTGCCAGCAGCTTAGGCGGACAGGTCCTCTATGGCTACACCTTC
CASSLGGQVLYGYTF
>TRBV5-4|once|TRBD1|TRBJ2-7
TGTGCCAGCAGCTTGCCCGACTCCGGGACAGGGCTCGAGCAGTACTTC
CASSLPDSGTGLEQYF
>TRBV19|NA|NA|TRBJ1-5
TGTGCCAGTAGTCGGGACTCATGGAATCAGCCCCAGCATTTT
CASSRDSWNQPQHF
>TRBV7-6|NA|TRBD2|TRBJ2-1
TGTGCCAGCAGCTTATGGGCTCGACTAGCGGGGGGGCTGAGGAATGAGCAGTTCTTC
CASSLWARLAGGLRNEQFF
>TRBV7-9|once|TRBD1|TRBJ2-7
TGTGCCAGCAGCGGGGACAGCTCCTACGAGCAGTACTTC
CASSGDSSYEQYF
>TRBV7-2|NA|NA|TRBJ1-5
TGTGCCAGCAGCTTCTCGTCCGGGGGCAATCAGCCCCAGCATTTT
CASSFSSGGNQPQHF
>TRBV27|NA|NA|TRBJ2-7
TGTGCCAGCAGTTTAGGTTTCGGAGCCTACGAGCAGTACTTC
CASSLGFGAYEQYF
>TRBV5-6|NA|TRBD1|TRBJ1-1
TGTGCCAGCAGCTTTTACAGGGGCACTGAAGCTTTCTTT
CASSFYRGTEAFF
>TRBV6-6|NA|NA|TRBJ2-3
TGTGCCAGCAGTTCCGAGGGTGGCACAGATACGCAGTATTTT
CASSSEGGTDTQYF
>TRBV4-1|NA|TRBD1|TRBJ2-7
TGCGCCAGCAGCCAAGACCACCCGCCGGGACAGGAATATTACGAGCAGTACTTC
CASSQDHPPGQEYYEQYF
>TRBV7-8|once|NA|TRBJ2-7
TGTGCCAGCAGCTTAGGACAGGGAGGTTACGAGCAGTACTTC
CASSLGQGGYEQYF
>TRBV29-1|NA|TRBD2|TRBJ2-2
TGCAGCGTTGAGGGCGGGAGGCCCACCGGGGAGCTGTTTTTT
CSVEGGRPTGELFF
>TRBV7-9|NA|TRBD2|TRBJ2-1
TGTGCCAGCAGGGCGGGAGGAAGGAATGAGCAGTTCTTC
CASRAGGRNEQFF
>TRBV5-1|NA|NA|TRBJ1-1
TGCGCCAGCAGCTTGAGCGGTTTGAACACTGAAGCTTTCTTT
CASSLSGLNTEAFF
>TRBV4-1|NA|TRBD2|TRBJ2-1
TGCGCCAGCAGCCACCCGACGGGAGGGCTTGAGCAGTTCTTC
CASSHPTGGLEQFF
>TRBV7-7|NA|TRBD2|TRBJ2-6
TGTGCTAGCAGCCGCTTGTTACCGGGACTAGCGGGATCTGGGGCCAACGTCCTGACTTTC
CASSRLLPGLAGSGANVLTF
>TRBV15|NA|NA|TRBJ2-1
TGTGCCACCAGCAGGCCGGGTTATGAGCAGTTCTTC
CATSRPGYEQFF
>TRBV7-8|NA|NA|TRBJ1-1
TGTGCCAGCACCCATAACAGGGATACTGAAGCTTTCTTT
CASTHNRDTEAFF
>TRBV30|NA|NA|TRBJ2-7
TGTGCCTGGAATGAACTGGGGCGGGGATTGGACTACGAGCAGTACTTC
CAWNELGRGLDYEQYF